Listed below are T cell receptor beta chains from one sample, sequenced in a study of blood T cells in healthy people across ages. TCRdb reprocessed the 5' RACE reads via MiXCR and lists one record per CDR3 protein. The data hold some 760,000 distinct CDR3 sequences, with 20% to 25% observed a single time. These data were also reused for a study on T cells of mothers and their children.

The sequencing sample was made of blood. Receptors originate from a boy between 10 and 17 years old in good health. The CDR3 runs from the conserved cysteine through the conserved F or W. A D gene is named only where the DNA matches it firmly. Expanded clones get a size class; other rows say once, few or many, or leave the size out.

d_call,j_call,clone_size,v_call,cdr3_aa,cdr3_nt
NA,TRBJ1-6,NA,TRBV3-1,CAGSQNRPPLHF,TGTGCCGGCAGCCAGAATAGACCACCCCTCCACTTT
NA,TRBJ2-7,few,TRBV6-2/TRBV6-3,CASSYFEDSLTYEQYF,TGTGCCAGCAGTTACTTCGAGGACAGTCTTACCTACGAGCAGTACTTC
NA,TRBJ1-1,NA,TRBV15,CATSTSWVNTEAFF,TGTGCCACCAGCACGTCTTGGGTGAACACTGAAGCTTTCTTT
NA,TRBJ2-2,NA,TRBV20-1,CSASRLRPPGTGELFF,TGCAGTGCTAGTCGTCTGAGGCCCCCAGGAACCGGGGAGCTGTTTTTT
NA,TRBJ1-1,once,TRBV27,CASSLSTCSNTEAFF,TGTGCCAGCAGTTTATCGACATGTTCGAACACTGAAGCTTTCTTT
NA,TRBJ2-5,few,TRBV28,CASSSATVFF,TGTGCCAGCAGTTCGGCCACAGTCTTCTTC
TRBD1,TRBJ2-7,few,TRBV4-3,CASSPSRGSLYEQYF,TGCGCCAGCAGCCCCTCCAGGGGGTCCCTCTACGAGCAGTACTTC
NA,TRBJ1-5,few,TRBV28,CASSLDIRGNQPQHF,TGTGCCAGCAGTTTAGACATCAGGGGCAATCAGCCCCAGCATTTT
TRBD2,TRBJ2-7,few,TRBV7-3,CASSLMGGVGYEQYF,TGTGCCAGCAGCTTAATGGGAGGGGTCGGGTACGAGCAGTACTTC
NA,TRBJ2-7,many,TRBV28,CASSLSGSTYEQYF,TGTGCCAGCAGTTTAAGTGGGAGTACCTACGAGCAGTACTTC
NA,TRBJ2-3,few,TRBV29-1,CSVGRSFTDTQYF,TGCAGCGTTGGAAGGTCCTTCACAGATACGCAGTATTTT
NA,TRBJ2-1,NA,TRBV7-2,CASSLMAVSSYNEQFF,TGTGCCAGCAGCTTAATGGCCGTTAGCTCCTACAATGAGCAGTTCTTC
NA,TRBJ2-5,many,TRBV12-3/TRBV12-4,CASSGPQETQYF,TGCGCCAGCAGTGGACCCCAAGAGACCCAGTACTTC
NA,TRBJ1-5,many,TRBV7-2,CASSLTPSNQPQHF,TGTGCCAGCAGCTTAACACCTAGCAATCAGCCCCAGCATTTT
TRBD2,TRBJ2-3,NA,TRBV7-3,CASSPRTSGGNTDTQYF,TGTGCCAGCAGCCCGCGGACTAGCGGGGGGAACACAGATACGCAGTATTTT
NA,TRBJ2-7,few,TRBV28,CASNVEREVDEQYF,TGTGCCAGCAATGTGGAGAGGGAGGTCGACGAGCAGTACTTC
NA,TRBJ1-1,many,TRBV18,CASSPANTEAFF,TGTGCCAGCTCACCGGCGAACACTGAAGCTTTCTTT
NA,TRBJ1-2,NA,TRBV5-1,CASSPDSYGCTF,TGCGCCAGCAGCCCGGACAGCTATGGCTGCACCTTC
NA,TRBJ2-2,NA,TRBV12-3/TRBV12-4,CASSRLPTTTGELFF,TGTGCCAGCAGTCGTCTCCCTACGACCACCGGGGAGCTGTTTTTT
NA,TRBJ2-7,few,TRBV21-1,CASSQGGDYEQYF,TGTGCCAGCAGCCAGGGCGGGGACTACGAGCAGTACTTC
NA,TRBJ1-1,NA,TRBV12-3/TRBV12-4,CASSGSKVFF,TGTGCCAGCAGTGGATCCAAGGTTTTCTTT
NA,TRBJ2-5,few,TRBV28,CASSSGLRKETQYF,TGTGCCAGCAGTTCGGGGCTCCGCAAAGAGACCCAGTACTTC
NA,TRBJ1-2,NA,TRBV2,CASNTEGYGYTF,TGTGCCAGCAACACGGAGGGTTATGGCTACACCTTC
TRBD1,TRBJ2-5,few,TRBV10-3,CAIAKTGDQETQYF,TGTGCCATCGCTAAAACAGGGGACCAAGAGACCCAGTACTTC
NA,TRBJ2-2,few,TRBV29-1,CSVAGNTGELFF,TGCAGCGTTGCTGGGAACACCGGGGAGCTGTTTTTT
NA,TRBJ1-2,NA,TRBV7-9,CASRSGGEPKGYGYTF,TGTGCCAGCAGATCGGGCGGGGAACCAAAGGGCTATGGCTACACCTTC
NA,TRBJ1-2,NA,TRBV4-3,CASSQETGANYGYTF,TGCGCCAGCAGCCAAGAAACAGGAGCTAACTATGGCTACACCTTC
NA,TRBJ2-1,NA,TRBV15,CATSRGLRGGNEQFF,TGTGCCACCAGCAGAGGCCTTAGGGGGGGCAATGAGCAGTTCTTC
NA,TRBJ2-1,few,TRBV29-1,CSVDWYNEQFF,TGCAGCGTTGATTGGTACAATGAGCAGTTCTTC
TRBD1,TRBJ2-7,NA,TRBV29-1,CSVEAPGQGRSYEQYF,TGCAGCGTTGAAGCCCCTGGACAGGGGAGGTCCTACGAGCAGTACTTC
NA,TRBJ2-5,few,TRBV12-3/TRBV12-4,CASSSVDNSQETQYF,TGTGCCAGCAGTTCTGTAGACAATTCACAAGAGACCCAGTACTTC
NA,TRBJ2-1,NA,TRBV7-3,CASSLRPGAYNEQFF,TGTGCCAGCAGCTTACGTCCAGGGGCCTACAATGAGCAGTTCTTC
NA,TRBJ2-3,NA,TRBV20-1,CSAGGTVSDTQYF,TGCAGTGCTGGCGGGACAGTGTCTGATACGCAGTATTTT
NA,TRBJ1-5,NA,TRBV24-1,CATGETGLSSQPQHF,TGTGCCACCGGGGAGACAGGTCTAAGCAGTCAGCCCCAGCATTTT
TRBD1,TRBJ2-7,NA,TRBV10-2,CASFGSGQGAGEQYF,TGCGCCAGCTTCGGATCTGGACAGGGGGCGGGAGAGCAGTACTTC
TRBD2,TRBJ2-1,NA,TRBV5-1,CASSLGTSGSLNEQFF,TGCGCCAGCAGCCTGGGGACTAGCGGGTCCCTCAATGAGCAGTTCTTC
NA,TRBJ2-5,few,TRBV4-1,CASSRSRAETQYF,TGCGCCAGCAGCCGGAGCAGGGCGGAGACCCAGTACTTC
NA,TRBJ1-2,few,TRBV12-3/TRBV12-4,CASSLRTSNYGYTF,TGTGCCAGCAGTTTGAGGACCTCTAACTATGGCTACACCTTC
TRBD2,TRBJ2-1,few,TRBV11-2,CASGASGGYNEQFF,TGTGCCAGCGGGGCTAGCGGGGGCTACAATGAGCAGTTCTTC
TRBD2,TRBJ2-3,NA,TRBV20-1,CSAREDKVAGGVTDTQYF,TGCAGTGCTAGAGAGGACAAGGTGGCGGGAGGGGTCACAGATACGCAGTATTTT
NA,TRBJ2-3,NA,TRBV3-1,CASSQDASYADTQYF,TGTGCCAGCAGCCAAGATGCGAGTTATGCAGATACGCAGTATTTT
NA,TRBJ2-2,many,TRBV5-6,CASSFGTYTGELFF,TGTGCCAGCAGCTTCGGGACGTACACCGGGGAGCTGTTTTTT
NA,TRBJ2-3,few,TRBV11-1,CASGLMDSKDTQYF,TGTGCCAGCGGCCTGATGGACTCCAAGGATACGCAGTATTTT
TRBD2,TRBJ2-1,NA,TRBV11-3,CASSLSSGEPLYNEQFF,TGTGCCAGCAGCTTATCTAGCGGGGAGCCCCTCTACAATGAGCAGTTCTTC
TRBD1,TRBJ2-5,few,TRBV3-1,CASSPTTGGETQYF,TGTGCCAGCAGCCCAACGACAGGGGGAGAGACCCAGTACTTC
NA,TRBJ1-1,few,TRBV12-3/TRBV12-4,CASSLSRVNTEAFF,TGTGCCAGCAGTTTAAGCAGGGTTAACACTGAAGCTTTCTTT
TRBD2,TRBJ2-1,few,TRBV6-4,CASSESSGVYNEQFF,TGTGCCAGCAGTGAGTCTAGCGGGGTTTATAATGAGCAGTTCTTC
NA,TRBJ1-1,NA,TRBV14,CASSQDGLMNTEAFF,TGTGCCAGCAGCCAAGATGGCCTTATGAACACTGAAGCTTTCTTT
NA,TRBJ1-4,NA,TRBV7-3,CASSLNHTGYEKLFF,TGTGCCAGCAGCTTAAATCATACAGGGTACGAAAAACTGTTTTTT
NA,TRBJ2-3,NA,TRBV25-1,CASSPREADTQYF,TGTGCCAGCAGTCCCAGGGAAGCAGATACGCAGTATTTT
NA,TRBJ2-5,few,TRBV12-2,CASRLGVWAGAKEETQYF,TGTGCAAGTCGCTTAGGAGTTTGGGCAGGGGCTAAGGAAGAGACCCAGTACTTC